Each of the 22 T cell receptor beta chains below was sequenced from the same sample in a study of molecular identifiers for immune sequencing clone quantification. TCRdb re-called the PCR reads with MiXCR, one entry per CDR3 protein. The data show some 590,000 distinct CDR3 sequences, roughly 27% seen once. The sample was naive CD8+ T cells from blood, with Jurkat cell RNA spiked in. Regarding subset: FACS-sorted CD8+CD4-CCR7+CD45RA+ naive T cells. Every receptor here comes from a human donor in good health. Some libraries in this study had Jurkat cell RNA spiked in.

This chain connects TRBV30 to TRBJ1-2; D call uncertain. This CDR3 spans 13 amino acids. CDR1 is GTSNPN, CDR2 SVGIG, per germline (reference sequence). V was shortened by 2 bases and J by 4 bases, with 11 bases between the two germline ends. The CDR3 sequence is CAWSKTRSYGYTF. The CDR3 bases are TGTGCCTGGAGTAAAACCAGGTCCTATGGCTACACCTTC.

As for this clonotype: This may come from a read error, since a much larger clone is one base off. The J gene is TRBJ2-3, the V gene TRBV7-9; 8 bases are shared with TRBD2. Unmatched junction bases numbered 10, after V lost 1 base and J lost 1 base. The CDR3 length is 18 residues. Germline-derived CDR1 and CDR2 are SEHNR and FQNEAQ (reference sequence). Here the CDR3 DNA reads TGTGCCAGCAGCTTAGTGTGGAGCGGGGGATCTGGCACAGATACGCAGTATTTT. It translates to CASSLVWSGGSGTDTQYF.

In regard to this clonotype: A much bigger clone sits one base away, suggesting this may be a read error. The V call is TRBV5-1, the J call TRBJ2-2, with D perhaps TRBD1 (6 bases). V was cut by 7 bases and J by 7 bases, with 26 bases left in between. The CDR3 is 17 amino acids. Germline CDR1 is SGHRS and CDR2 is YFSETQ. The CDR3 here is CASGPHLDWGLDGELFF. DNA of the CDR3: TGCGCCAGCGGACCCCACCTGGACTGGGGGCTTGACGGGGAGCTGTTTTTT.

Concerning this clonotype itself: Just one base apart from a much larger clone, this may be a read error. The chain combines TRBV7-9 with TRBJ1-1; D is perhaps TRBD1 (6 bases). Germline values: CDR1 SEHNR, CDR2 FQNEAQ (reference sequence). The CDR3 runs 15 residues. CDR3 loop: CASCFQDSSNTEAFF. The CDR3, as DNA: TGTGCCAGCTGCTTTCAGGACAGCTCGAACACTGAAGCTTTCTTT.

The rearrangement links TRBV7-8 to TRBJ2-7; D is unclear. Germline CDR1 and CDR2: SGHVS and FQNEAQ. The ends were cut back, 2 bases at V and 0 bases at J, with 14 bases in the middle. CDR3 length equals 16 residues. CDR3 sequence reads: CASSLSVTNPSYEQYF. The CDR3 region has the DNA TGTGCCAGCAGCTTATCGGTCACAAACCCCTCCTACGAGCAGTACTTC.

In this sample, this clonotype turned up a few times. A much larger clonotype is one base distant, so this may be a read error. The chain links TRBV7-2 to TRBJ2-3; D gene uncertain. This CDR3 comprises 15 residues. Between the trimmed V and J ends, which lost 7 bases and 0 bases, there was a span of 14 bases. CDR1 SGHTA and CDR2 FQGNSA come from the germline V gene. CDR3 coding DNA: TGTGCCAGCAATCCAGACTGGTGGAGCACAGATACGCAGTATTTT. This gives the protein CASNPDWWSTDTQYF.

The chain combines TRBV19 with TRBJ2-7; TRBD2 is a possible D gene (6 bases). The V end was cut by 8 bases, the J end by 2 bases, with 13 bases between. The CDR3 runs to 13 residues. Germline CDR1 and CDR2: LNHDA and SQIVND (reference sequence). CDR3 sequence reads: CASAPGDAYEQYF. The CDR3 coding sequence is TGTGCCAGTGCCCCGGGGGATGCCTACGAGCAGTACTTC.

At least ten counts were recorded for this clonotype. This rearrangement joins TRBV29-1 to TRBJ1-3, with D unclear. Germline assignment: CDR1 SQVTM and CDR2 ANQGSEA. Trimming removed 4 bases at V and 7 bases at J, with 14 bases between. The CDR3 sequence is 13 residues long. In nucleotides, the CDR3 is TGCAGCGTTGTCGGGCAGGTTATGAACACCATATATTTT. This encodes CSVVGQVMNTIYF.

This clonotype was detected only a few times. V is TRBV23-1 and J is TRBJ1-1; D is unresolved. TRBV23-1 qualifies as an ORF whose function is uncertain. Trimming took 3 bases from V and 11 from J, leaving 19 bases between them. The CDR3 has 14 amino acids. Written as DNA, the CDR3 is TGCGCCAGCAGTCACCCTCCCCTGACCCGGAGGGCTTTCTTT. It yields the protein CASSHPPLTRRAFF.

The chain joins TRBV25-1 to TRBJ2-1; D is ambiguous. Trimming stripped 5 bases from V and 6 bases from J, with 8 bases between. The CDR3 extends over 12 amino acids. From germline, CDR1 is MGHDK and CDR2 SYGVNS. CDR3 nucleotides: TGTGCCAGCAGTCACAAGTTCAATGAGCAGTTCTTC. This codes for CASSHKFNEQFF.

This clonotype has more than one count but fewer than ten. The rearrangement links TRBV28 to TRBJ1-5; no clear D gene. Germline V gives CDR1 MDHEN, CDR2 SYDVKM. V lost 6 bases and J lost 0, with 6 bases in between. The CDR3 has 13 amino acids. The CDR3 DNA follows: TGTGCCAGCAGAATCAATAGCAATCAGCCCCAGCATTTT. Translating gives CASRINSNQPQHF. The full variable domain, with the rest looked up from reference TRBV28 and TRBJ1-5, is DVKVTQSSRYLVKRTGEKVFLECVQDMDHENMFWYRQDPGLGLRLIYFSYDVKMKEKGDIPEGYSVSREKKERFSLILESASTNQTSMYLCASRINSNQPQHFGDGTRLSIL.

This clonotype was observed a single time. The V and J genes are TRBV7-9 and TRBJ2-3, with 9 bases fitting TRBD2. The CDR3 covers 20 residues. CDR1 and CDR2 from the germline V gene are SEHNR and FQNEAQ (reference sequence). Unmatched junction bases numbered 18, after V lost 5 bases and J lost 0 bases. The CDR3 nucleotides are TGTGCCAGCAGCCCCGCTCGGGGGGAGGCTAGCGGGAAGAGCACAGATACGCAGTATTTT. As protein: CASSPARGEASGKSTDTQYF.

The CDR3 sequence is CASDQTSRGTDTQYF. DNA of the CDR3: TGTGCCAGCGACCAGACTAGTAGGGGGACTGATACGCAGTATTTT. This chain joins TRBV6-1 and TRBJ2-3, with D perhaps matching TRBD1 or TRBD2 (6 bases each). This CDR3 spans 15 amino acids. Germline CDR1 MNHNS, CDR2 SASEGT. The V end lost 8 bases, the J end lost 6 bases, and 21 bases lay between the germline ends.

Many counts were recorded for this clonotype. This sequence joins TRBV28 and TRBJ2-5; D gene ambiguous. CDR1 is MDHEN, CDR2 SYDVKM, per germline. V shed 11 bases and J shed 1 base, with 11 bases lying between them. CDR3 length: 12 amino acids. As DNA, the CDR3 is TGTGCCCACGGGCCTGCCCAAGAGACCCAGTACTTC. Amino acid sequence: CAHGPAQETQYF.

In its sample, this clonotype was seen many times. The rearrangement joins TRBV20-1 to TRBJ2-7; D not certain. Deletions cut 4 bases from V and 3 bases from J, with 13 bases between. The CDR3 sequence is 13 residues long. Germline CDR1 DFQATT, CDR2 SNEGSKA (reference sequence). The CDR3 DNA follows: TGCAGTGCTACCCAGGTTGCTAGCTACGAGCAGTACTTC. Amino acid sequence: CSATQVASYEQYF.

About this clonotype: A much bigger clone sits one base away, suggesting this may be a read error. The chain is built from TRBV20-1 and TRBJ2-7; 10 bases match TRBD2. Germline assignment: CDR1 DFQATT and CDR2 SNEGSKA (reference sequence). The CDR3 length is 17 residues. With V trimmed by 0 bases and J by 4 bases, 12 bases remained unmatched. Here the CDR3 reads CSARDSRSSGSVYEQYF. For the CDR3, the DNA is TGCAGTGCTAGAGATAGCCGGTCTAGCGGGAGTGTATACGAGCAGTACTTC.

This clonotype has ten or more counts. V is TRBV7-9 and J is TRBJ2-5; D is unclear. This CDR3 has 16 residues. Germline V gene sequence: CDR1 SEHNR, CDR2 FQNEAQ (reference sequence). V lost 1 base to trimming and J lost 4 bases, with 16 bases between them. The CDR3 sequence is CASSLVVSLSSETQYF. The CDR3 DNA reads TGTGCCAGCAGCTTAGTGGTTAGCCTTTCGTCAGAGACCCAGTACTTC.

This rearrangement joins TRBV27 to TRBJ2-2, with D perhaps TRBD1 (6 bases). Germline V gene lookup returns CDR1 MNHEY and CDR2 SMNVEV (reference sequence). V was trimmed by 3 bases and J by 5 bases, leaving 13 bases between them. The CDR3 length is 15 residues. The CDR3 loop reads CASSFEGDITGELFF. CDR3 coding DNA: TGTGCCAGCAGTTTCGAGGGGGATATAACCGGGGAGCTGTTTTTT.

Turning to this clonotype: One end of the junction fails to match germline, which may point to a read error. The chain has TRBV4-3 and TRBJ2-3; 9 positions match TRBD1. CDR3 length: 15 amino acids. Germline values: CDR1 LGHNA, CDR2 YSLEER. The CDR3 protein is CAGSQRDRATDTQYF. The DNA for the CDR3 is TGCGCCGGCAGCCAGCGGGACAGGGCCACAGATACGCAGTATTTT.

The chain combines TRBV7-6 with TRBJ1-1, with D maybe TRBD1 (5 bases). There are 12 residues in the CDR3. Trimming removed 5 bases at V and 7 bases at J, with 11 bases between. Germline-derived CDR1 and CDR2 are SGHVS and FNYEAQ. The CDR3: CASSQMGDEAFF. CDR3 coding DNA: TGTGCCAGCAGCCAAATGGGGGATGAAGCTTTCTTT.

This clonotype was observed at least ten times. This chain uses TRBV4-1 with TRBJ2-5, with D unclear. This CDR3 is 14 amino acids long. The V end was cut by 0 bases, the J end by 0 bases, with 5 bases between. CDR1 is MGHRA, CDR2 YSYEKL, per germline. The CDR3 nucleotides are TGCGCCAGCAGCCAAGATTGGAACCAAGAGACCCAGTACTTC. This gives the protein CASSQDWNQETQYF.

The chain links TRBV3-2 to TRBJ2-1; no check of the table's D call, TRBD1, against the DNA was made. TRBV3-2 is a recognized pseudogene. This CDR3 comprises 14 residues. Here the CDR3 DNA reads TGTGCCAGCAGTCACGTCCCAGGGAGTTGTGAGCAGTTCTTC. Protein sequence: CASSHVPGSCEQFF.